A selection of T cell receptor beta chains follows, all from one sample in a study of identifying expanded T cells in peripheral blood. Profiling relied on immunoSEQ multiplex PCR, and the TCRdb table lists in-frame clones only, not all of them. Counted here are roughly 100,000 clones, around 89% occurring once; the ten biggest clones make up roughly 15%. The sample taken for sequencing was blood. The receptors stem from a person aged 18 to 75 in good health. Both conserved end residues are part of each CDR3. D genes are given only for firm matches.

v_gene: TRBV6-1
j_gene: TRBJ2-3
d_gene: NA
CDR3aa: CASSLGDTQYF
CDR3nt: TGTGCCAGCAGCCTAGGAGATACGCAGTATTTT

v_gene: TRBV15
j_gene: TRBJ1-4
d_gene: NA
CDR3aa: CATSRRANEKLFF
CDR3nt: TGTGCCACCAGCCGGAGAGCTAATGAAAAACTGTTTTTT

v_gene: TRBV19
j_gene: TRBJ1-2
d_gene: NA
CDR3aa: CASSPPSLGLTYGYTF
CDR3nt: TGTGCCAGTAGTCCACCCTCTTTAGGGCTTACCTATGGCTACACCTTC

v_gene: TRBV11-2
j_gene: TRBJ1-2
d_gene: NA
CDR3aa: CASSTGSNYGYTF
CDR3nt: TGTGCCAGCAGCACAGGGTCTAACTATGGCTACACCTTC

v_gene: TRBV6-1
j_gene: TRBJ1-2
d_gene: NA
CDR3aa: CASSEVDAGAHYGYTF
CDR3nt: TGTGCCAGCAGTGAAGTCGACGCAGGAGCCCACTATGGCTACACCTTC

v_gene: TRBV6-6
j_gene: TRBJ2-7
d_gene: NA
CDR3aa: CASTPQGFSYEQYF
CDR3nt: TGTGCCAGCACTCCACAAGGGTTTTCCTACGAGCAGTACTTC

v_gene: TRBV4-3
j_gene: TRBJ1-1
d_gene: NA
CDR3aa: CASSQDPDSEDTEAFF
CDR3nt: TGCGCCAGCAGCCAGGACCCTGATTCGGAGGACACTGAAGCTTTCTTT

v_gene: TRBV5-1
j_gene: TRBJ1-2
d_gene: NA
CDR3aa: CASSLRPPDIANYGYTF
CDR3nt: TGCGCCAGCAGCTTGCGCCCTCCGGACATCGCTAACTATGGCTACACCTTC

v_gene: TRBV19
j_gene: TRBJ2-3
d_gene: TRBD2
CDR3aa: CASSSPLQRGGSTDTQYF
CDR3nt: TGTGCCAGTAGTAGCCCGCTACAGCGGGGGGGGAGCACAGATACGCAGTATTTT

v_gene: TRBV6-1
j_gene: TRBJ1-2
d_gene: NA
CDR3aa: CASSPQQGGYGYTF
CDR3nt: TGTGCCAGCAGTCCTCAACAGGGCGGCTATGGCTACACCTTC